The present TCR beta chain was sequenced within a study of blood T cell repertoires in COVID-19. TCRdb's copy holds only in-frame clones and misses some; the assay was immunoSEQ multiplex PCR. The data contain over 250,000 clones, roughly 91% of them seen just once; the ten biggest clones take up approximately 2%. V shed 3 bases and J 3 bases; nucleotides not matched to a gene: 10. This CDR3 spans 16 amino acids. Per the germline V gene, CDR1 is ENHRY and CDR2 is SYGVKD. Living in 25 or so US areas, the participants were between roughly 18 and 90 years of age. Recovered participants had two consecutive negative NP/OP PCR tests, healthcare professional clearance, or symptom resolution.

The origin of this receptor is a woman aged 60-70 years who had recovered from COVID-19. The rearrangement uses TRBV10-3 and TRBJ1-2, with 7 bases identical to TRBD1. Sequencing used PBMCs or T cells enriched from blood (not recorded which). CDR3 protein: CAISDPDRSRYYGYTF. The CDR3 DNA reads TGTGCCATCAGTGACCCGGACAGGAGCAGATACTATGGCTACACCTTC.